This T cell receptor beta chain derives from a study of shared clonotypes between healthy human individuals. Overall study: The people who gave samples were two women and a few men aged 18 to 49. CD4 naive and memory got three plates each, CD8 naive two, CD8 memory one.

Replicate PCRs run on sorted subsets employed approximately 200 ng DNA, 25,000 to 35,000 T cell genomes. TCRdb's copy holds only in-frame clones and misses some; the assay was immunoSEQ multiplex PCR. The profile shows about 820,000 clones, more than 85% of them singletons. Naive CD8 cells lacked CD45RO and underwent positive selection for CCR7, leaving out terminally differentiated effector memory CD45RA+ cells. V lost 2 bases and J 4 bases, leaving 12 bases between the germline ends. The CDR3 consists of 15 residues. Germline V gene sequence: CDR1 SGHKS, CDR2 YYEKEE (reference sequence). The sequenced sample consisted of naive CD8+ T cells sorted from blood. The sequence was collected from a man between 25 and 39 years old in good health. The J gene is TRBJ1-4, the V gene TRBV5-5; tentatively, D is TRBD1 (5 bases). CDR3 loop: CASSFFQGGNEKLFF. DNA of the CDR3: TGTGCCAGCAGCTTTTTCCAGGGCGGTAATGAAAAACTGTTTTTT.